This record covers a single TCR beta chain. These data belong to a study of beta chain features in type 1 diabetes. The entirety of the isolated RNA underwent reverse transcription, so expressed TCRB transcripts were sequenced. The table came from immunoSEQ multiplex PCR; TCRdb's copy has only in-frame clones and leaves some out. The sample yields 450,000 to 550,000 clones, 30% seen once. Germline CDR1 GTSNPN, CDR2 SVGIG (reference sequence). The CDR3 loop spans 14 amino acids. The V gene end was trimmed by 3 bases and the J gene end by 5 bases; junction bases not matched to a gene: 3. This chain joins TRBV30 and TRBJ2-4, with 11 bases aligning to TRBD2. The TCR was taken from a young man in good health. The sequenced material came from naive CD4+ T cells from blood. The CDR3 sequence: CAWSKGLAENIQYF. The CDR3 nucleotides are TGTGCCTGGAGCAAGGGACTAGCGGAAAACATTCAGTACTTC. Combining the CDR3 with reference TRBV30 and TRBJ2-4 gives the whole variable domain SQTIHQWPATLVQPVGSPLSLECTVEGTSNPNLYWYRQAAGRGLQLLFYSVGIGQISSEVPQNLSASRPQDRQFILSSKKLLLSDSGFYLCAWSKGLAENIQYFGAGTRLSVL.